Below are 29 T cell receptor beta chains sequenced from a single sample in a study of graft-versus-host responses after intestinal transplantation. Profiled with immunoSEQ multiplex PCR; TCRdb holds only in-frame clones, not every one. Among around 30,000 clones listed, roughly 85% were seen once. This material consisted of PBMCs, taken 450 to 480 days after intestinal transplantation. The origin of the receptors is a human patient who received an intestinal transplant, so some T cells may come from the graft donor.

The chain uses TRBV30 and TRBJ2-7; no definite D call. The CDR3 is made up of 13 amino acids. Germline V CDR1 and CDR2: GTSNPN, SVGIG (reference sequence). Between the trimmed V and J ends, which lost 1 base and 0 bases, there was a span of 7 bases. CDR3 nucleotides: TGTGCCTGGAGTGGCCCGGGCTCCTACGAGCAGTACTTC. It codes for CAWSGPGSYEQYF. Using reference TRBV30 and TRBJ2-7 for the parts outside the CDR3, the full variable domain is SQTIHQWPATLVQPVGSPLSLECTVEGTSNPNLYWYRQAAGRGLQLLFYSVGIGQISSEVPQNLSASRPQDRQFILSSKKLLLSDSGFYLCAWSGPGSYEQYFGPGTRLTVT.

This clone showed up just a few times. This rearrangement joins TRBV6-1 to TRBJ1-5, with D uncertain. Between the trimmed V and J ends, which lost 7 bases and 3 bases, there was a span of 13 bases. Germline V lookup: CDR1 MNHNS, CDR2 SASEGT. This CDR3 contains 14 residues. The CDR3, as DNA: TGTGCCAGCAACCCAAAGGGCCTCAATCAGCCCCAGCATTTT. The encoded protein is CASNPKGLNQPQHF.

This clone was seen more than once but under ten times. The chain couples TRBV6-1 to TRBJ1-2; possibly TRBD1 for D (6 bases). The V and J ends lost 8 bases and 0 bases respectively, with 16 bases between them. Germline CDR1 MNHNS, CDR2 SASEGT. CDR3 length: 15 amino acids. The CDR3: CASHRSTGANYGYTF. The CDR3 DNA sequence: TGTGCCAGCCATCGCTCGACAGGTGCTAACTATGGCTACACCTTC.

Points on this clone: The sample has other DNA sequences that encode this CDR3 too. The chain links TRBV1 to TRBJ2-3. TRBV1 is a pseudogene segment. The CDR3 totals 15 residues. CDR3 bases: TGCACCAGCAGCCCCGACGGCAGAGGCACAGATACGCAGTATTTT. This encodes CTSSPDGRGTDTQYF.

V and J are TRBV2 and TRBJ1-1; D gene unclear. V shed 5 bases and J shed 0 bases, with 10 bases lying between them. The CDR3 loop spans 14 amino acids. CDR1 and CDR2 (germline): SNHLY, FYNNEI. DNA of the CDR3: TGTGCCAGCAGTACAGTGATCATGAACACTGAAGCTTTCTTT. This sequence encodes CASSTVIMNTEAFF.

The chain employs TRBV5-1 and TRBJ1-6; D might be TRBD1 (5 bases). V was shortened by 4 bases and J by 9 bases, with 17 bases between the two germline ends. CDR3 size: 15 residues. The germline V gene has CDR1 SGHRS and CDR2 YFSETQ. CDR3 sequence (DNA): TGCGCCAGCAGCCTAGGGACCGGAGTAGGTTCACCCCTCCACTTT. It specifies CASSLGTGVGSPLHF.

The CDR3 region is CASSSGSGTGKAEQYF. The CDR3, as DNA: TGTGCCAGCAGCTCAGGGTCCGGGACAGGGAAAGCCGAGCAGTACTTC. The rearrangement joins TRBV7-9 to TRBJ2-7; 9 bases fit TRBD1. The CDR3 length is 16 residues. Germline CDR1 is SEHNR and CDR2 is FQNEAQ (reference sequence). The trim removed 4 bases at V and 6 bases at J, leaving 13 bases unmatched.

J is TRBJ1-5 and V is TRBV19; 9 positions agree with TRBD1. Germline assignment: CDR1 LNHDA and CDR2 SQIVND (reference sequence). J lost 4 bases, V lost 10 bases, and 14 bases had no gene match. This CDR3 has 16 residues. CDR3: CATSGTGSRGNQPQHF. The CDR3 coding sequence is TGTGCCACCAGCGGGACAGGGAGTAGGGGGAATCAGCCCCAGCATTTT.

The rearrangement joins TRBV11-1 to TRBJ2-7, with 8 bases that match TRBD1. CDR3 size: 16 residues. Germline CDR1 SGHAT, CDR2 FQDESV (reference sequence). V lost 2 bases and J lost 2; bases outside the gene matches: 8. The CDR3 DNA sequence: TGTGCCAGCAGCTTATTCGAGGACAGGGCTCCCTACGAGCAGTACTTC. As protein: CASSLFEDRAPYEQYF.

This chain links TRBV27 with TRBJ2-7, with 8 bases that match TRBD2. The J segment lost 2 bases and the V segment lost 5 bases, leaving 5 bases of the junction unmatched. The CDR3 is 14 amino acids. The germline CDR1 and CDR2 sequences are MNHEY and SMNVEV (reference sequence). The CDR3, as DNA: TGTGCCAGCAGTATAGCGGGACCTCCCTACGAGCAGTACTTC. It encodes CASSIAGPPYEQYF.

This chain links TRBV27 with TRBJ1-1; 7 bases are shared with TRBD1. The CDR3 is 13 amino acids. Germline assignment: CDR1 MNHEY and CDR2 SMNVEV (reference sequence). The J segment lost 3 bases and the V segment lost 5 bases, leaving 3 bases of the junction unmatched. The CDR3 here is CASSLDRDTEAFF. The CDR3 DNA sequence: TGTGCCAGCAGTCTAGACAGGGACACTGAAGCTTTCTTT.

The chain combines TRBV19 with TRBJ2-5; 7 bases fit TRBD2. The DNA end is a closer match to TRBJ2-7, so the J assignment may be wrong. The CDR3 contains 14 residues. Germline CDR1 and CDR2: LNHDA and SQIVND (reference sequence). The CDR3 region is CASSRMAGASEQYF. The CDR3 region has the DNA TGTGCCAGTAGTCGGATGGCGGGAGCCTCCGAGCAGTACTTC.

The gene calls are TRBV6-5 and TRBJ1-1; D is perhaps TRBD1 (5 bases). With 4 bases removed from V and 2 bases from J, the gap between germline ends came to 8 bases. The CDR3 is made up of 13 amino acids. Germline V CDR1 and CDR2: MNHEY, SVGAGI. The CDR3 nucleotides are TGTGCCAGCAGTTGGGGGGACAACACTGAAGCTTTCTTT. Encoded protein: CASSWGDNTEAFF.

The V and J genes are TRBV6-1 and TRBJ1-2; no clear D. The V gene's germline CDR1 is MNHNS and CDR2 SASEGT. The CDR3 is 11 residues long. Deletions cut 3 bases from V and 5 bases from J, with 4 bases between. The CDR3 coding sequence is TGTGCCAGCAGTGACAGTTATGGCTACACCTTC. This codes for CASSDSYGYTF.

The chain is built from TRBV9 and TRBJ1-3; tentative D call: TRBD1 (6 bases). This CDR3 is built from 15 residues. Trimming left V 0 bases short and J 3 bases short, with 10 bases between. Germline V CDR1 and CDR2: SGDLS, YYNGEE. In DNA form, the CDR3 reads TGTGCCAGCAGCGTAGAGAGGGGGAGTGGAAACACCATATATTTT. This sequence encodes CASSVERGSGNTIYF.

CDR3 in amino acids: CASSYTGGGYEQYF. CDR3 in DNA: TGTGCCAGCAGTTACACAGGGGGCGGCTACGAGCAGTACTTC. V and J are TRBV6-5 and TRBJ2-7; 9 bases match TRBD1. CDR3 length: 14 residues. With V trimmed by 2 bases and J by 3 bases, 2 bases remained unmatched. Germline values: CDR1 MNHEY, CDR2 SVGAGI.

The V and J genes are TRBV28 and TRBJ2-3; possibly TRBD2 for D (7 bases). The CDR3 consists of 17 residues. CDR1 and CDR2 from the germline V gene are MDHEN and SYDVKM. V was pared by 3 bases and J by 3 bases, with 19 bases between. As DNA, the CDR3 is TGTGCCAGCAGTTTGGCCCTGGGGGGGCCTGGGACAGATACGCAGTATTTT. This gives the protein CASSLALGGPGTDTQYF.

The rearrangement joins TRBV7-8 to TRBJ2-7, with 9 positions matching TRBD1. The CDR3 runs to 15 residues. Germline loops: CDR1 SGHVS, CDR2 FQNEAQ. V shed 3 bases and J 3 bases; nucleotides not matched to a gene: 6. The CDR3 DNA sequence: TGTGCCAGCAGCTTCATCTCGGGACAGGGCTACGAGCAGTACTTC. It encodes CASSFISGQGYEQYF.

DNA for the CDR3: TGTGCCAGCAGCTTAGTTCGAGACAGGGACGGGGAGACCCAGTACTTC. Residues: CASSLVRDRDGETQYF. This chain uses TRBV11-2 with TRBJ2-5; 7 bases are shared with TRBD1. The length of the CDR3 is 16 residues. The ends lost 1 base at V and 5 bases at J; junction bases unmatched: 10. Per germline, CDR1 SGHAT and CDR2 FQNNGV.

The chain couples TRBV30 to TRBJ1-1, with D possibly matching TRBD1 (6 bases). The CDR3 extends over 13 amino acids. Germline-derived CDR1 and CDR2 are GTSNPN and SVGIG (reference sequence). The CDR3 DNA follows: TGTTGTGTCGTCACAGGGAATGGGACTGAAGCTTTCTTT. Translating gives CCVVTGNGTEAFF.

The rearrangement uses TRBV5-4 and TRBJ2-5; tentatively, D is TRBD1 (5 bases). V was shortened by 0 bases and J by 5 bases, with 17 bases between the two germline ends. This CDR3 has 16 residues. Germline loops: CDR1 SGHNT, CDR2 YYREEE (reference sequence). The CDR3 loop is CASSLGQGSLGETQYF. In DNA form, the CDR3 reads TGTGCCAGCAGCTTGGGCCAGGGCAGCCTCGGGGAGACCCAGTACTTC.

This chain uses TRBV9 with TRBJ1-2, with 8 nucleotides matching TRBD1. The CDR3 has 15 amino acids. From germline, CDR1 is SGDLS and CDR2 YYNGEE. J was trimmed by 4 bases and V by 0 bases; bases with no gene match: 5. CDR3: CASSVEETGAYGYTF. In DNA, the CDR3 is TGTGCCAGCAGCGTAGAGGAGACAGGGGCCTATGGCTACACCTTC.

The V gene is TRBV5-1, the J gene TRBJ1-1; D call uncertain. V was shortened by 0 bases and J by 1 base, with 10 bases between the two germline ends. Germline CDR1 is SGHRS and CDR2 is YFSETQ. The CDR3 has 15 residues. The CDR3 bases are TGCGCCAGCAGCTTGGGCCCCTTACGGAACACTGAAGCTTTCTTT. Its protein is CASSLGPLRNTEAFF.

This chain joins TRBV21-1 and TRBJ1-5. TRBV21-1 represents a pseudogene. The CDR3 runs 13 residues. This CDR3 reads CASSLTGLSPQHF. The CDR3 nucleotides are TGTGCCAGCAGCCTAACGGGCCTCAGTCCCCAGCATTTT.

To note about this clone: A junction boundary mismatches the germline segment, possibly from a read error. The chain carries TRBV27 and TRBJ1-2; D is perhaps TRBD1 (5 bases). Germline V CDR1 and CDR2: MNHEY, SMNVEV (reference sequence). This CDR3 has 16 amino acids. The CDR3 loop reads CASSLSIGTALIGYTF. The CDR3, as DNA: TGTGCCAGCAGTCTATCGATCGGGACGGCCCTCATTGGCTACACCTTC.

This chain's CDR3 is CASSLTSGGIDTQYF. CDR3 coding DNA: TGCGCCAGCAGTCTGACTAGCGGGGGGATAGATACGCAGTATTTT. The chain links TRBV10-1 to TRBJ2-3, with 13 bases fitting TRBD2. J lost 5 bases, V lost 5 bases, and 4 bases had no gene match. Germline CDR1 WNHNN, CDR2 SYGVQD (reference sequence). The CDR3 sequence is 15 residues long.

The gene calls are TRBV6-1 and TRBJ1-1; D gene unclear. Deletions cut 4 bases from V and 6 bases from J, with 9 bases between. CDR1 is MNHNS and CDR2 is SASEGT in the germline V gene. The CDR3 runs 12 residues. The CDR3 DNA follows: TGTGCCAGCAGTGTTGGGAAACCTGAAGCTTTCTTT. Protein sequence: CASSVGKPEAFF.

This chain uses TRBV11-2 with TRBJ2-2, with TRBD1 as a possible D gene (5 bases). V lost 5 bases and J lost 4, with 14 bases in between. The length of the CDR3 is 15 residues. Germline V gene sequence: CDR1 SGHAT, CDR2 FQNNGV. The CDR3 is CASSPRGSGTGELFF. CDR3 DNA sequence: TGTGCCAGCAGCCCAAGGGGCAGTGGCACCGGGGAGCTGTTTTTT.

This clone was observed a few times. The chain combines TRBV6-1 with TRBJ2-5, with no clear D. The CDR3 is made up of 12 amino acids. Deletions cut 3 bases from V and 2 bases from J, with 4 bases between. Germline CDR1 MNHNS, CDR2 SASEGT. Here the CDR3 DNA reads TGTGCCAGCAGTGAGGAACAAGAGACCCAGTACTTC. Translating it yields CASSEEQETQYF.